These 19 T cell receptor beta chains were sequenced from one sample in a study of OX40 agonist ivuxolimab in advanced cancers. The data were produced by immunoSEQ multiplex PCR, yet TCRdb's version contains in-frame clones alone and is incomplete. The sample shows tens of thousands of clones, 75% to 90% of them seen only once. The sample here was CD4+ or CD8+ T cells sorted from blood, taken in a trial of the OX40 agonist ivuxolimab. The origin of the receptors is an adult with an advanced solid tumor such as melanoma, head and neck, liver or kidney cancer.

This rearrangement joins TRBV19 to TRBJ1-5; 9 bases agree with TRBD1. This CDR3 is built from 16 residues. Germline values: CDR1 LNHDA, CDR2 SQIVND (reference sequence). Trimming cost V 3 bases and J 5 bases; bases outside gene matches: 8. CDR3 loop: CASSIFGQGTYQPQHF. DNA for the CDR3: TGTGCCAGTAGTATTTTTGGACAGGGGACTTATCAGCCCCAGCATTTT. Drawing the rest from reference TRBV19 and TRBJ1-5, the complete variable domain is DGGITQSPKYLFRKEGQNVTLSCEQNLNHDAMYWYRQDPGQGLRLIYYSQIVNDFQKGDIAEGYSVSREKKESFPLTVTSAQKNPTAFYLCASSIFGQGTYQPQHFGDGTRLSIL.

This chain uses TRBV18 with TRBJ2-3, with 8 bases aligning to TRBD1. V lost 4 bases, J lost 4 bases, and 7 bases stayed unmatched. CDR3 length equals 15 residues. CDR1 and CDR2 (germline): KGHSH, LQKENI. The CDR3 bases are TGTGCCAGCTCACTAACAGGGGGAAGATCAGATACGCAGTATTTT. This gives the protein CASSLTGGRSDTQYF.

The chain carries TRBV5-4 and TRBJ1-1; 9 bases fit TRBD1. Trimming at V came to 4 bases and at J to 1 base, leaving 2 bases not matched to a gene. CDR3 length: 14 residues. Germline V gene sequence: CDR1 SGHNT, CDR2 YYREEE (reference sequence). CDR3 DNA sequence: TGTGCCAGCAGCCCGGGACAGGGGAACACTGAAGCTTTCTTT. Encoded protein: CASSPGQGNTEAFF.

This clone was found once. This chain uses TRBV7-3 with TRBJ2-3, with 7 bases aligning to TRBD2. The junction had 6 bases not matched to a gene; V was cut back by 4 bases and J by 2 bases. Germline V gene data show CDR1 as SGHTA and CDR2 as FQGTGA. The CDR3 extends over 15 amino acids. Here the CDR3 DNA reads TGTGCCAGCAGCTCGCGAGCGGGGCTCACAGATACGCAGTATTTT. Protein sequence: CASSSRAGLTDTQYF.

The chain employs TRBV10-3 and TRBJ2-3; D is perhaps TRBD1 (5 bases). This CDR3 contains 12 residues. CDR1 and CDR2 (germline): ENHRY, SYGVKD. Trimming cost V 3 bases and J 5 bases, with 6 bases left between them. CDR3 amino acids: CAISEGVDTQYF. As DNA, the CDR3 is TGTGCCATCAGTGAAGGGGTAGATACGCAGTATTTT.

This clone was detected only a few times. The gene calls are TRBV28 and TRBJ2-6, with TRBD1 matching 7 bases. The ends lost 1 base at V and 2 bases at J; junction bases unmatched: 2. Germline CDR1 reads MDHEN; CDR2 reads SYDVKM. The CDR3 is made up of 16 amino acids. CDR3 region: CASSLSQGAGANVLTF. The CDR3 DNA reads as TGTGCCAGCAGTTTATCGCAGGGGGCTGGGGCCAACGTCCTGACTTTC.

This clone has just one count. The V and J genes are TRBV7-9 and TRBJ1-1, with D perhaps matching TRBD1 (6 bases). The V end lost 3 bases, the J end lost 1 base, and 12 bases lay between the germline ends. The CDR3 extends over 15 amino acids. Per germline, CDR1 SEHNR and CDR2 FQNEAQ (reference sequence). CDR3 sequence: CASSLRDRPNTEAFF. Written as DNA, the CDR3 is TGTGCCAGCAGCTTGCGAGACAGGCCGAACACTGAAGCTTTCTTT.

V usage is TRBV29-1 and J usage is TRBJ2-3, with TRBD1 matching 7 bases. Per the germline V gene, CDR1 is SQVTM and CDR2 is ANQGSEA. The CDR3 totals 14 residues. V trimming: 3 bases; J trimming: 5 bases; junction bases outside the gene matches: 8. The CDR3 is CSVDSTGWGDTQYF. The CDR3, as DNA: TGCAGCGTTGATTCGACAGGGTGGGGAGATACGCAGTATTTT.

This chain connects TRBV10-1 to TRBJ2-7, with 11 bases matching TRBD2. J gave up 1 base and V 0 bases, and 2 bases lay outside the gene matches. Germline CDR1 WNHNN, CDR2 SYGVQD (reference sequence). The length of the CDR3 is 16 residues. The DNA for the CDR3 is TGCGCCAGCAGTGAGTCGCGACTAGCGGGGTCCTACGAGCAGTACTTC. Protein sequence: CASSESRLAGSYEQYF.

The CDR3 protein is CAISEPKLGNPRDNEQFF. The CDR3 coding sequence is TGTGCCATCAGTGAGCCCAAGCTCGGGAACCCCAGGGACAATGAGCAGTTCTTC. The genes are TRBV10-3 and TRBJ2-1, with D possibly called TRBD1 or TRBD2 (5 bases each). Germline CDR1 is ENHRY and CDR2 is SYGVKD. This CDR3 has 18 residues. The ends were cut back, 2 bases at V and 5 bases at J, with 22 bases in the middle.

This clone was counted between two and nine times. V is TRBV28 and J is TRBJ2-3; no clear D. The germline V gene encodes CDR1 MDHEN and CDR2 SYDVKM. Trimming pared 5 bases from V and 6 bases from J, leaving 15 bases between. The CDR3 is 14 amino acids. DNA of the CDR3: TGTGCCAGCAGTCTCTCCTCGTCCCGGGATACGCAGTATTTT. The encoded protein is CASSLSSSRDTQYF.

The chain joins TRBV4-1 to TRBJ1-4; 9 bases line up with TRBD1. Germline V gene sequence: CDR1 MGHRA, CDR2 YSYEKL. The CDR3 runs 20 residues. The V gene end was trimmed by 1 base and the J gene end by 1 base; junction bases not matched to a gene: 13. Here the CDR3 reads CASSQVVTSRGQGTNEKLFF. CDR3 nucleotides: TGCGCCAGCAGCCAAGTCGTTACTTCCCGGGGACAGGGAACTAATGAAAAACTGTTTTTT.

CDR3 region: CASSPDTRQGGEQYF. DNA of the CDR3: TGTGCCAGCTCACCCGACACTCGACAGGGGGGGGAGCAGTACTTC. This chain joins TRBV18 and TRBJ2-7; 9 positions match TRBD1. This CDR3 spans 15 amino acids. Germline CDR1 reads KGHSH; CDR2 reads LQKENI. J gave up 7 bases and V 3 bases, and 10 bases lay outside the gene matches.

The J gene is TRBJ2-5, the V gene TRBV20-1, with 8 positions matching TRBD2. CDR1 and CDR2 from the germline V gene are DFQATT and SNEGSKA (reference sequence). The trim removed 7 bases at V and 5 bases at J, leaving 3 bases unmatched. The CDR3 sequence is 11 residues long. CDR3 residues: CSVRGVETQYF. The CDR3 coding sequence is TGCAGTGTGCGGGGGGTGGAGACCCAGTACTTC.

The genes are TRBV14 and TRBJ1-2; D is uncertain. Per germline, CDR1 SGHDN and CDR2 FVKESK. This CDR3 comprises 13 residues. V was pared by 0 bases and J by 3 bases, with 5 bases between. Here the CDR3 DNA reads TGTGCCAGCAGCCAAGAACCGGACTATGGCTACACCTTC. The encoded protein is CASSQEPDYGYTF.

Here the CDR3 reads CASRNTATGELFF. CDR3 nucleotide sequence: TGTGCCAGCAGGAACACAGCTACCGGGGAGCTGTTTTTT. V gene TRBV6-1 combines with J gene TRBJ2-2; D unresolved. The V gene lost 6 bases and the J gene lost 5 bases, with 10 bases spanning the gap. The CDR3 spans 13 residues. Per germline, CDR1 MNHNS and CDR2 SASEGT.

This chain links TRBV5-1 with TRBJ1-5, with 9 bases identical to TRBD1. This CDR3 comprises 15 residues. CDR1 is SGHRS, CDR2 YFSETQ, per germline. Germline trimming cut 5 bases from V and 3 bases from J; bases unmatched to any gene: 6. The CDR3 bases are TGCGCCAGCAGTTCCGGGACAGGGCACAATCAGCCCCAGCATTTT. Translation: CASSSGTGHNQPQHF.

J is TRBJ2-5 and V is TRBV30; D not resolved. Germline V gives CDR1 GTSNPN, CDR2 SVGIG (reference sequence). Between the trimmed V and J ends, which lost 2 bases and 4 bases, there was a span of 14 bases. CDR3 length: 14 residues. The CDR3 coding sequence is TGTGCCTGGAGTATCGGGCGGACCTCAGAGACCCAGTACTTC. As protein: CAWSIGRTSETQYF.

V gene TRBV27 combines with J gene TRBJ2-1; weak D call: TRBD2 (5 bases). The CDR3 is 14 residues long. The V gene's germline CDR1 is MNHEY and CDR2 SMNVEV (reference sequence). V lost 0 bases, J lost 8 bases, and 11 bases lay in between. This chain's CDR3 is CASSLSKWRDEQFF. The CDR3 coding sequence is TGTGCCAGCAGTTTATCGAAATGGCGGGATGAGCAGTTCTTC.